The TCR beta chain under discussion was sequenced for a study of blood T cells in healthy people across ages. Germline V gene lookup returns CDR1 SGHRS and CDR2 YFSETQ. This CDR3 has 12 amino acids. Trimming left V 3 bases short and J 7 bases short, with 9 bases between. A J-beta primer mix and a sample-barcoded 5' primer were used in a second PCR of roughly 6 to 11 cycles. Each cDNA molecule carried a tag from a template-switch adaptor that contained 12 random nucleotides. MiXCR was run by TCRdb on the 5' RACE reads, yielding one entry per CDR3 protein. The table lists fewer than 900,000 distinct CDR3 sequences, roughly 47% of them singletons. Of note for this clonotype: This could be a read error, since a much larger clone is one nucleotide away.

The study recruited healthy Caucasian donors from Russia who were aged roughly 6 to 95. Every donor contributed about 10 milliliters of peripheral blood by blood draw. The rearrangement uses TRBV5-1 and TRBJ2-3; D unclear. The sequence came from a woman in her sixties or seventies in good health. The source material was blood. The chain's CDR3 is CASSWVRHTQYF. The CDR3 nucleotides are TGCGCCAGCAGCTGGGTGAGACATACGCAGTATTTT.